Presented here are 2 T cell receptor beta chains from one specimen sequenced in a study of T cell responses to AZD1222 COVID-19 vaccine. Data came from immunoSEQ multiplex PCR; TCRdb stores just in-frame clones and leaves some out. The table has about 160,000 clones, 94% seen once. The sequencing here drew on peripheral blood, taken on day 0 of AZD1222 vaccination. Receptor source: an adult in good health.

The rearrangement uses TRBV5-8 and TRBJ1-4; possible D gene TRBD1, 5 bases. Germline lookup yields CDR1 SGHTS and CDR2 YDEGEE. The CDR3 is 14 amino acids. V was pared by 4 bases and J by 8 bases, with 15 bases between. Here the CDR3 reads CASSLRGGQEKLFF. The DNA for the CDR3 is TGTGCCAGCAGCCTTCGTGGGGGTCAGGAAAAACTGTTTTTT.

The chain has TRBV6-2 or TRBV6-3 and TRBJ2-1; 8 nucleotides align to TRBD2. The CDR3 has 16 amino acids. Trimming at V came to 3 bases and at J to 0 bases, leaving 4 bases not matched to a gene. CDR1 MNHEY and CDR2 SVGEGT come from the germline V gene. CDR3 sequence: CASSYSGTSSYNEQFF. The CDR3 DNA reads TGTGCCAGCAGTTATTCCGGGACTAGCTCCTACAATGAGCAGTTCTTC.